Sequencing of this T cell receptor beta chain was carried out in a study of shared clonotypes between healthy human individuals. CDR1 and CDR2 from the germline V gene are MNHEY and SVGAGI. This CDR3 contains 13 residues. V was clipped by 6 bases and J by 4 bases; unmatched bases: 4. TCRdb's copy holds only in-frame clones and misses some; the assay was immunoSEQ multiplex PCR. The table shows approximately 110,000 clones, with less than 75% occurring only once. The sample was memory CD8+ T cells sorted from blood. Subset here: CD45RO+ cells pooled with CCR7-negative TemRA cells. The sequence came from a woman under 40 in good health. The chain employs TRBV6-5 and TRBJ1-2, with 8 bases aligning to TRBD1. The CDR3 DNA is TGTGCCAGCAGACCTGGACAGGGCTATGGCTACACCTTC. Protein: CASRPGQGYGYTF.